The clone carrying this TCR beta chain was observed a few times. This CDR3 is built from 11 residues. The V and J ends lost 5 bases and 5 bases, in that order; junction bases with no gene match: 2. CDR1 is DFQATT and CDR2 is SNEGSKA in the germline V gene (reference sequence). The entry originates in a study of blood T cell repertoires in COVID-19. Background on the study: Some COVID-19 samples were acute and others convalescent; all came from the United States, Italy and Spain.

In the authors' methods: Nucleated cell number was recorded as an estimate derived from reference gene primer amplification. The protocol was immunoSEQ multiplex PCR, while the TCRdb copy is restricted to in-frame clones and leaves out a portion. V, J and clone size derive from that table, while D and trimming were established from the DNA sequence. The sample lists over 200,000 clones, 65% to 85% occurring once. Seattle patient enrollment occurred during active infection, with longitudinal follow-up thereafter. The specimen was peripheral blood. V is TRBV20-1 and J is TRBJ2-5; 7 bases fit TRBD2. The receptor was isolated from a woman in her 30s with COVID-19, enrolled during active disease. DNA of the CDR3: TGCAGTGCTTATAGCGGGGAGACCCAGTACTTC. It codes for CSAYSGETQYF.